These T cell receptor beta chains were read from a single sample in a study of T-cell memory formation after mild COVID-19. TCRdb re-derived calls from the 5' RACE reads in MiXCR, one entry per CDR3 protein. The sample yields about 190,000 distinct CDR3 sequences, around 20% seen once. Material for sequencing was PBMCs or a T cell subset sorted from them (not recorded which). These receptors originate from an adult woman who had mild COVID-19 (a few samples of this study predate the infection). Cell type and time point are not known. Each CDR3 is given with its conserved first and last residue. Each record gives: V gene, D gene, J gene, clone size, CDR3 DNA, CDR3 protein. A D gene is named only where the DNA matches it firmly. Part of the rows lack a size; the others show once, few, many or a class for expanded clones.

>TRBV5-1|NA|TRBJ2-1|NA
TGCGCCAGCAGCTATCACGGCGGACTCTACAATGAGCAGTTCTTC
CASSYHGGLYNEQFF
>TRBV20-1|NA|TRBJ2-5|few
TGCAGTGCTGGGCGCGGGGCGACACAAGAGACCCAGTACTTC
CSAGRGATQETQYF
>TRBV4-2|NA|TRBJ2-6|many
TGTGCCAGCAGCCTAATCAGGGGAGGGGCCAACGTCCTGACTTTC
CASSLIRGGANVLTF
>TRBV7-3|TRBD2|TRBJ2-1|NA
TGTGCCAGCAGCTTAAAAAGCGGGGGCTCCTACAATGAGCAGTTCTTC
CASSLKSGGSYNEQFF
>TRBV5-1|TRBD1|TRBJ2-7|NA
TGCGCCAGCAGCTTGGAACCGGGACAGGGGTACGAGCAGTACTTC
CASSLEPGQGYEQYF
>TRBV18|NA|TRBJ2-3|NA
TGTGCCAGCTCACCAATCGGGGTATCAGATACGCAGTATTTT
CASSPIGVSDTQYF
>TRBV5-6|NA|TRBJ2-3|many
TGTGCCAGCAGCTTGGACGGGTTTAGCACAGATACGCAGTATTTT
CASSLDGFSTDTQYF
>TRBV27|NA|TRBJ1-6|NA
TGTGCCAGCAGTTTGAGGAGTCTTAATAATTCACCCCTCCACTTT
CASSLRSLNNSPLHF
>TRBV5-6|TRBD1|TRBJ2-7|NA
TGTGCCAGCAGCTTGAGGACAGGGGAATTGAAGTACTTC
CASSLRTGELKYF
>TRBV12-3/TRBV12-4|NA|TRBJ2-3|many
TGTGCCAGTAACGAAAGGGACACAGATACGCAGTATTTT
CASNERDTDTQYF
>TRBV19|NA|TRBJ1-5|few
TGTGCCAGTAGTATGAATCCGGTGGGAAGCAATCAGCCCCAGCATTTT
CASSMNPVGSNQPQHF
>TRBV30|NA|TRBJ2-7|few
TGTGCCTGGCATAAGGGGTACGAGCAGTACTTC
CAWHKGYEQYF
>TRBV5-1|NA|TRBJ2-1|NA
TGCGCCAGCGGGCGGGATAAGGGACAGCACCAGTTCTTC
CASGRDKGQHQFF
>TRBV29-1|NA|TRBJ2-3|many
TGCAGCGGCAGACGGGGCACAGATACGCAGTATTTT
CSGRRGTDTQYF
>TRBV6-2/TRBV6-3|NA|TRBJ1-5|few
TGTGCCAGCAGTTACCCTCCCACGGCGAAGAGGCAGCCCCAGCATTTT
CASSYPPTAKRQPQHF
>TRBV6-5|NA|TRBJ2-7|few
TGTGCCAGCAGTTACGATGCGGGGAGGTACGAGCAGTACTTC
CASSYDAGRYEQYF
>TRBV6-6|TRBD1|TRBJ2-5|NA
TGTGCCAGCAGTTACCCGGAAGACAGGGGAGAGACCCAGTACTTC
CASSYPEDRGETQYF
>TRBV5-1|NA|TRBJ2-7|few
TGCGCCAGTATAGGGGTCGACAAGCGGGAGCAGTACTTC
CASIGVDKREQYF
>TRBV12-3/TRBV12-4|NA|TRBJ2-3|NA
TGTGCCAGCAGGCCCCGGGGGGATACGCAGTATTTT
CASRPRGDTQYF
>TRBV12-3/TRBV12-4|TRBD1|TRBJ1-1|few
TGTGCCAGCAGTTTGGACAGGGTGAACACTGAAGCTTTCTTT
CASSLDRVNTEAFF
>TRBV14|NA|TRBJ2-3|few
TGTGCCAGCAGCTCCAGGGGATGGGCGCAGTATTTT
CASSSRGWAQYF
>TRBV2|NA|TRBJ2-1|NA
TGTGCCAGCAGCACCGGGAGCTGGGGCTACAATGAGCAGTTCTTC
CASSTGSWGYNEQFF
>TRBV6-6|TRBD2|TRBJ2-5|NA
TGTGCCAGCGACGTAGCGGGGGGGAAAGAGACCCAGTACTTC
CASDVAGGKETQYF
>TRBV13|TRBD2|TRBJ2-1|few
TGTGCCAGCGGCTTAGGGGCGGGGGGGCCCCCCAATGAGCAGTTCTTC
CASGLGAGGPPNEQFF
>TRBV20-1|TRBD2|TRBJ2-7|few
TGCAGTGCCTGGACTAGCGGGAGCCACGAGCAGTACTTC
CSAWTSGSHEQYF
>TRBV6-2/TRBV6-3|NA|TRBJ1-5|NA
TGTGCCAGCAGTTACACCAGGGTGAATCAGCCCCAGCATTTT
CASSYTRVNQPQHF
>TRBV10-2|NA|TRBJ1-5|NA
TGCGCCAGCAGGAGGGGGTATCCCAGCAATCAGCCCCAGCATTTT
CASRRGYPSNQPQHF
>TRBV4-2|NA|TRBJ1-5|few
TGTGCCAGCAGCCAAGTTCTAGGGGGAGGACAGCCCCAGCATTTT
CASSQVLGGGQPQHF
>TRBV6-2/TRBV6-3|NA|TRBJ1-1|NA
TGTGCCAGCAGGCATCCAGACACTGAAGCTTTCTTT
CASRHPDTEAFF
>TRBV24-1|NA|TRBJ2-5|NA
TGTGCCACCAGTGATGCCACGGTCCAGAGGGCCCAGTACTTC
CATSDATVQRAQYF
>TRBV20-1|NA|TRBJ2-7|few
TGCAGCGGGGGACTCGGCTACGAGCAGTACTTC
CSGGLGYEQYF
>TRBV5-1|NA|TRBJ1-1|NA
TGCGCCAGCAGCTCAGGTGGGAGACTTAACACTGAAGCTTTCTTT
CASSSGGRLNTEAFF
>TRBV5-1|TRBD2|TRBJ2-1|few
TGCGCCAGCAGCTTGGTCCCAGCGGGGCCCTCCTACAATGAGCAGTTCTTC
CASSLVPAGPSYNEQFF
>TRBV3-1|NA|TRBJ2-7|many
TGTGCCAGCAGCCAAGACTTGATACAGGGATATCGCAACGAGCAGTACTTC
CASSQDLIQGYRNEQYF
>TRBV20-1|NA|TRBJ2-1|NA
TGCAGTGCTCCTACCTCCAGCGGCCGGGGTGAGCAGTTCTTC
CSAPTSSGRGEQFF
>TRBV7-6|TRBD1|TRBJ2-3|few
TGTGCCAGCAGCGATAGATTTAAACCGGGACAGGACACAGATACGCAGTATTTT
CASSDRFKPGQDTDTQYF
>TRBV6-6|NA|TRBJ2-7|NA
TGTGCCAGCGGGGGCAGGGGGGACATCTACGAGCAGTACTTC
CASGGRGDIYEQYF
>TRBV18|NA|TRBJ2-3|NA
TGTGCCAGCTCACTAGGGCGGAACCGGCCGCAGTATTTT
CASSLGRNRPQYF
>TRBV30|NA|TRBJ2-7|few
TGTGCCTGGAGTGTATCTGGCGAGCAGTACTTC
CAWSVSGEQYF
>TRBV7-8|NA|TRBJ1-1|few
TGTGCCAGCAGCCCAAAGAGGGCTAAGAACACTGAAGCTTTCTTT
CASSPKRAKNTEAFF
>TRBV20-1|NA|TRBJ1-5|NA
TGCAGTGCTATTCCAGGGGCCCCTCAGCCCCAGCATTTT
CSAIPGAPQPQHF
>TRBV14|TRBD1|TRBJ2-1|few
TGTGCCAGCAGCCAGATACCGGGACAGGGGCTCTTCTTC
CASSQIPGQGLFF
>TRBV20-1|TRBD2|TRBJ2-7|many
TGCAGTGCTCCCGGACTAGCGGGCCCTCGGGCCTACGAGCAGTACTTC
CSAPGLAGPRAYEQYF
>TRBV5-5|NA|TRBJ1-5|NA
TGTGCCAGCAGCTTGGAGAAAGGGGGTGGTGATCAGCCCCAGCATTTT
CASSLEKGGGDQPQHF
>TRBV12-3/TRBV12-4|NA|TRBJ2-7|NA
TGTGCCAGCAGTCCTCAACCCTACTACGAGCAGTACTTC
CASSPQPYYEQYF
>TRBV29-1|NA|TRBJ2-2|few
TGCAGCGTCGGACATTCTGCGAACACCGGGGAGCTGTTTTTT
CSVGHSANTGELFF
>TRBV5-5|TRBD2|TRBJ2-2|NA
TGTGCCAGCAGCTTGGGAGCGGGGACGAACACCGGGGAGCTGTTTTTT
CASSLGAGTNTGELFF
>TRBV6-1|TRBD1|TRBJ1-3|NA
TGTGCCAGCGGAAGGACAGGAGCCATAAATAACTCTGGAAACACCATATATTTT
CASGRTGAINNSGNTIYF
>TRBV9|NA|TRBJ2-5|NA
TGTGCCAGCAGCGTAGGTCAGCCCACTACTCAAGAGACCCAGTACTTC
CASSVGQPTTQETQYF
>TRBV12-3/TRBV12-4|NA|TRBJ1-2|NA
TGTGCCAGCAGTTTATTCGAGGGGGTTGGCTACACCTTC
CASSLFEGVGYTF
>TRBV24-1|NA|TRBJ2-7|NA
TGTGCCACCAGTGATGACAAGAGCTCCTACGAGCAGTACTTC
CATSDDKSSYEQYF
>TRBV24-1|TRBD2|TRBJ2-3|once
TGTGCCACCAGTGATGCGGGACTAGCGGGACGAACAGATACGCAGTATTTT
CATSDAGLAGRTDTQYF
>TRBV12-3/TRBV12-4|NA|TRBJ1-3|NA
TGTGCCAGCATCGCCAATAGGGGATCCGGAAACACCATATATTTT
CASIANRGSGNTIYF
>TRBV20-1|TRBD2|TRBJ2-5|few
TGCAGTGCTAGAGGGTCGGGACTAGCGGGGGGGCCCCAGTACTTC
CSARGSGLAGGPQYF
>TRBV29-1|TRBD1|TRBJ1-1|NA
TGCAGCGTCCATCCCGGGACAGGGTTCATAGGGGCTTTCTTT
CSVHPGTGFIGAFF
>TRBV5-1|TRBD2|TRBJ2-3|few
TGCGCCAGCACCACGGGGGGTGGCACAGATACGCAGTATTTT
CASTTGGGTDTQYF
>TRBV9|NA|TRBJ2-3|NA
TGTGCCAGCAGCATGGACGGCCGCACAGATACGCAGTATTTT
CASSMDGRTDTQYF
>TRBV5-1|NA|TRBJ1-2|NA
TGCGCCAGCAGAACGGGATCTGGGGAGTATGGCTACACCTTC
CASRTGSGEYGYTF
>TRBV7-6|NA|TRBJ1-1|few
TGTGCCAGCAGTCGGACGGGGGACACTGAAGCTTTCTTT
CASSRTGDTEAFF
>TRBV12-3/TRBV12-4|TRBD1|TRBJ2-7|few
TGTGCCAGCAGTCAGACAGGGGTTTCCTTGAAGCAGTACTTC
CASSQTGVSLKQYF